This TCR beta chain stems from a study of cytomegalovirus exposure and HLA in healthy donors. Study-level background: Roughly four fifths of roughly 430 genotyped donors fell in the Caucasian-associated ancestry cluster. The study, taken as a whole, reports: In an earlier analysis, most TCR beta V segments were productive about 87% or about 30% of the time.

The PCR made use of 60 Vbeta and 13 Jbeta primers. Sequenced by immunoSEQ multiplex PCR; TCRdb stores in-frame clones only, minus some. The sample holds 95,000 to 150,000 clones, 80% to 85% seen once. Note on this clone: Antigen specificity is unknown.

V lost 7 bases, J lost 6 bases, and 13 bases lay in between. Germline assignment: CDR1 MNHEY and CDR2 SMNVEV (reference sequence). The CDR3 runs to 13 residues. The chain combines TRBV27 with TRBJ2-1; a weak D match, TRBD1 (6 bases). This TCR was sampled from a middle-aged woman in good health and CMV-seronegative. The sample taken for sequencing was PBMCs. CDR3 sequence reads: CASTFYRVNEQFF. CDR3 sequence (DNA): TGTGCCAGCACCTTCTACAGGGTCAATGAGCAGTTCTTC.